The present entry profiles one T cell receptor beta chain with its context. The sample comes from a study of blood T cell repertoires in COVID-19. Clones were sequenced by immunoSEQ multiplex PCR, and TCRdb holds only the in-frame ones, with some missing. This sample has under 200,000 clones, with roughly 84% found just once. The germline V and J ends were trimmed by 5 bases and 2 bases, with 6 bases remaining between them. CDR1 and CDR2 from the germline V gene are DFQATT and SNEGSKA (reference sequence). This CDR3 has 11 residues. This receptor was identified in a man in his fifties with active or convalescent COVID-19. J is TRBJ1-2 and V is TRBV20-1; D gene unclear. The sample comprised peripheral blood. DNA for the CDR3: TGCAGTGCTGAGGAAAACTATGGCTACACCTTC. Protein: CSAEENYGYTF.